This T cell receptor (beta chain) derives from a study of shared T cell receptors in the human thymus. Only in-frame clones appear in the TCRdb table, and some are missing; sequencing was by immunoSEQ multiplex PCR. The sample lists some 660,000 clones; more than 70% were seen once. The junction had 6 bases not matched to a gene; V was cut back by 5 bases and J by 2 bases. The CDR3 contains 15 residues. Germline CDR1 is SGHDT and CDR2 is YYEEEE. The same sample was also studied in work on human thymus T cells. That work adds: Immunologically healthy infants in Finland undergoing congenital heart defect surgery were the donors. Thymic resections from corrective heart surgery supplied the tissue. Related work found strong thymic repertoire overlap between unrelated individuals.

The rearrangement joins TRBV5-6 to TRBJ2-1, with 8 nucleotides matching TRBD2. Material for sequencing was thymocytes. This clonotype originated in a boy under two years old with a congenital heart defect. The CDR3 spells CASRTSGGPYNEQFF. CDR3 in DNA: TGTGCCAGCAGAACATCGGGGGGGCCCTACAATGAGCAGTTCTTC.